These 20 T cell receptor beta chains share one sample of origin, sequenced in a study of blood T cell repertoires in COVID-19. Clones were read by immunoSEQ multiplex PCR, and TCRdb kept only the in-frame ones, dropping some. The sample carries 200,000 to 250,000 clones, just over 85% recorded once. The sequenced sample consisted of PBMCs or T cells enriched from blood (not recorded which). All receptors derive from a man aged 35-49 years who had recovered from COVID-19.

The J gene is TRBJ2-7, the V gene TRBV28; TRBD2 matches at 8 bases. The germline V gene encodes CDR1 MDHEN and CDR2 SYDVKM. The V and J ends lost 3 bases and 6 bases, in that order; junction bases with no gene match: 16. The CDR3 is made up of 17 amino acids. CDR3 sequence (DNA): TGTGCCAGCAGTTTTCGAAATACCGGGACTAGGACATTCGAGCAGTACTTC. Translating it yields CASSFRNTGTRTFEQYF.

The chain recombines TRBV19 with TRBJ1-1; the D is unclear. CDR1 and CDR2 (germline): LNHDA, SQIVND (reference sequence). The CDR3 covers 14 residues. V was pared by 5 bases and J by 1 base, with 11 bases between. The CDR3, as DNA: TGTGCCAGTAGTTTCACCCACAGGAACACTGAAGCTTTCTTT. It codes for CASSFTHRNTEAFF.

V is TRBV25-1 and J is TRBJ1-1; D is undetermined. The CDR3 consists of 12 residues. V lost 4 bases and J lost 5, with 8 bases in between. Germline V gene lookup returns CDR1 MGHDK and CDR2 SYGVNS. The CDR3 region has the DNA TGTGCCAGCAGTGTACGGGAGACTGAAGCTTTCTTT. This encodes CASSVRETEAFF.

V is TRBV11-1 and J is TRBJ2-1; TRBD2 matches 10 bases. Germline CDR1 reads SGHAT; CDR2 reads FQDESV (reference sequence). This CDR3 region has 16 residues. V was pared by 5 bases and J by 9 bases, with 13 bases of the junction left unmatched. The CDR3 sequence: CASSQPRRLAGAEQFF. CDR3 nucleotides: TGTGCCAGCAGCCAACCAAGGCGTCTAGCGGGAGCTGAGCAGTTCTTC.

The chain is built from TRBV4-3 and TRBJ1-4; D remains unclear. The V end lost 0 bases, the J end lost 7 bases, and 27 bases lay between the germline ends. Per germline, CDR1 LGHNA and CDR2 YSLEER. This CDR3 is 20 amino acids long. This chain's CDR3 is CASSQDRPTGNAWEGEKLFF. CDR3 bases: TGCGCCAGCAGCCAAGATCGCCCGACGGGCAATGCTTGGGAGGGTGAAAAACTGTTTTTT.

This clone was counted a single time. The chain uses TRBV3-1 (or the pseudogene TRBV3-2) and TRBJ1-1, with unresolved D. The germline V and J ends were trimmed by 1 base and 0 bases, with 3 bases remaining between them. The CDR3 sequence is 13 residues long. The germline CDR1 and CDR2 sequences are LGHDT and YNNKEL (reference sequence). CDR3 sequence: CASSQALNTEAFF. DNA of the CDR3: TGTGCCAGCAGCCAAGCGTTGAACACTGAAGCTTTCTTT.

V gene TRBV6-5 combines with J gene TRBJ2-3; D ambiguous. Per germline, CDR1 MNHEY and CDR2 SVGAGI. This CDR3 contains 13 residues. The V end lost 0 bases, the J end lost 5 bases, and 6 bases lay between the germline ends. The CDR3 sequence is CASSYSIVDTQYF. In DNA form, the CDR3 reads TGTGCCAGCAGTTACTCAATAGTAGATACGCAGTATTTT.

The chain uses TRBV2 and TRBJ2-7; a weak D match, TRBD2 (6 bases). The germline V gene has CDR1 SNHLY and CDR2 FYNNEI. V was pared by 5 bases and J by 3 bases, with 17 bases between. The CDR3 extends over 15 amino acids. CDR3 sequence reads: CASSNFRDFYYEQYF. The CDR3 nucleotides are TGTGCCAGCAGTAACTTCCGGGACTTTTACTACGAGCAGTACTTC.

The V call is TRBV28, the J call TRBJ2-2, with 12 positions matching TRBD2. CDR3 length: 18 residues. The V segment lost 5 bases and the J segment 3 bases; nucleotides outside the gene matches: 10. From germline, CDR1 is MDHEN and CDR2 SYDVKM. CDR3 sequence reads: CASSPRWGLAGYTGELFF. Written as DNA, the CDR3 is TGTGCCAGCAGTCCCAGATGGGGACTAGCGGGTTACACCGGGGAGCTGTTTTTT.

A remark on this clone: Other DNA sequences of this sample code for an identical CDR3. The rearrangement links TRBV6-5 to TRBJ2-7; TRBD2 matches at 7 bases. The CDR3 has 15 amino acids. The ends lost 0 bases at V and 0 bases at J; junction bases unmatched: 2. Germline CDR1 reads MNHEY; CDR2 reads SVGAGI. The CDR3, as DNA: TGTGCCAGCAGTTACTCGGGGGGGAGCTCCTACGAGCAGTACTTC. It yields the protein CASSYSGGSSYEQYF.

CDR3 in amino acids: CASSDESGANVLTF. The CDR3 DNA reads as TGTGCCAGCAGTGATGAGAGCGGGGCCAACGTCCTGACTTTC. The rearrangement uses TRBV6-4 and TRBJ2-6; D gene unclear. V lost 3 bases, J lost 4 bases, and 7 bases lay in between. This CDR3 comprises 14 residues. Germline V gene sequence: CDR1 MRHNA, CDR2 SNTAGT.

Notes on this clone: Different DNA sequences within this sample yield the same CDR3. The chain couples TRBV9 to TRBJ2-7; TRBD2 matches at 8 bases. The CDR3 extends over 15 amino acids. V was pared by 0 bases and J by 2 bases, with 4 bases of the junction left unmatched. CDR1 is SGDLS and CDR2 is YYNGEE in the germline V gene. CDR3 nucleotides: TGTGCCAGCAGCGTAGCAAGCGGGGGCCCCTACGAGCAGTACTTC. Translation: CASSVASGGPYEQYF.

This clone was found a few times. The chain combines TRBV28 with TRBJ1-6; possibly TRBD1 for D (5 bases). Germline CDR1 MDHEN, CDR2 SYDVKM. V was shortened by 2 bases and J by 0 bases, with 23 bases between the two germline ends. This CDR3 comprises 21 residues. CDR3 amino acids: CASSLEGRTYTVSSYNSPLHF. The CDR3, as DNA: TGTGCCAGCAGTTTAGAAGGAAGGACATACACAGTCAGCTCCTATAATTCACCCCTCCACTTT.

This rearrangement joins TRBV4-2 to TRBJ2-1; 8 positions match TRBD2. CDR3 size: 16 residues. CDR1 is LGHNA and CDR2 is YNFKEQ in the germline V gene. With V trimmed by 1 base and J by 4 bases, 6 bases remained unmatched. CDR3 bases: TGTGCCAGCAGCCAAGTGCTACTAGCGGTTTACAATGAGCAGTTCTTC. Translated: CASSQVLLAVYNEQFF.

J is TRBJ2-2 and V is TRBV30; D might be TRBD1 (5 bases). The CDR3 is 15 amino acids. Looked up from germline, CDR1 is GTSNPN and CDR2 is SVGIG (reference sequence). The V and J ends lost 2 bases and 0 bases respectively, with 10 bases between them. CDR3 region: CAWSLAGTNTGELFF. CDR3 bases: TGTGCCTGGAGTCTGGCAGGGACGAACACCGGGGAGCTGTTTTTT.

The DNA for the CDR3 is TGTGCCAGCAGCTTGTCGGAGACCGGGGAGCTGTTTTTT. Translating gives CASSLSETGELFF. The V gene is TRBV9, the J gene TRBJ2-2; the D is unclear. Germline assignment: CDR1 SGDLS and CDR2 YYNGEE. V was trimmed by 4 bases and J by 5 bases, leaving 9 bases between them. This CDR3 region has 13 residues.

This sequence joins TRBV5-1 and TRBJ2-1, with TRBD2 identical over 7 bases. In germline, CDR1 is SGHRS, CDR2 YFSETQ. The CDR3 length is 15 residues. With V trimmed by 0 bases and J by 6 bases, 6 bases remained unmatched. CDR3: CASSLVREARNEQFF. The DNA of the CDR3 is TGCGCCAGCAGCTTGGTTCGGGAGGCCCGCAATGAGCAGTTCTTC.

The V gene is TRBV4-1, the J gene TRBJ2-7, with TRBD1 identical over 7 bases. Unmatched junction bases numbered 1, after V lost 1 base and J lost 1 base. The CDR3 spans 14 residues. Germline V gene data show CDR1 as MGHRA and CDR2 as YSYEKL. CDR3 in amino acids: CASSQGDSSYEQYF. CDR3 in DNA: TGCGCCAGCAGCCAAGGGGACAGTTCCTACGAGCAGTACTTC.

The rearrangement uses TRBV24-1 and TRBJ2-1, with D possibly being TRBD2 (6 bases). Trimming took off 2 bases at V and 4 bases at J, with 14 bases between the two ends. This CDR3 spans 16 amino acids. CDR1 and CDR2 from the germline V gene are KGHDR and SFDVKD. CDR3 protein: CATSDSGAGRYNEQFF. In DNA, the CDR3 is TGTGCCACCAGTGATTCTGGGGCTGGGAGGTACAATGAGCAGTTCTTC.

This clone has just a few counts. The chain is built from TRBV2 and TRBJ1-3; TRBD1 might be the D (5 bases). V was clipped by 4 bases and J by 4 bases, with 14 bases between them. Germline CDR1 SNHLY, CDR2 FYNNEI. The CDR3 is made up of 15 amino acids. The CDR3 is CASSAIRGSGNTIYF. For the CDR3, the DNA is TGTGCCAGCAGTGCGATTCGGGGGTCGGGAAACACCATATATTTT.